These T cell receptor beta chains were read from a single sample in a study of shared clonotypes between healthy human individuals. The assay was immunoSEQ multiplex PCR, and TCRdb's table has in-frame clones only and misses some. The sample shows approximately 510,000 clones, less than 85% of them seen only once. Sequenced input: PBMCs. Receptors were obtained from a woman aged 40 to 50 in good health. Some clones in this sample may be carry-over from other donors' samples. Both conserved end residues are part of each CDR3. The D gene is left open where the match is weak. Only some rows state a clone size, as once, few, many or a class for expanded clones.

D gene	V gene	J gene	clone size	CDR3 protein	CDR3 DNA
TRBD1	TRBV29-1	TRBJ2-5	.	CSVEESGTGLETQYF	TGCAGCGTTGAAGAGTCCGGGACAGGGTTAGAGACCCAGTACTTC
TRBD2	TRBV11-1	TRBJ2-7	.	CASSLTRLAGAYEQYF	TGTGCCAGCAGCTTGACAAGACTAGCGGGGGCCTACGAGCAGTACTTC
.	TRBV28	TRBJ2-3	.	CASLPKNTDTQYF	TGTGCTTCACTACCTAAAAACACAGATACGCAGTATTTT
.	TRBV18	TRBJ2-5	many	CASSPRRQGETQYF	TGTGCCAGCTCACCACGCCGGCAGGGGGAGACCCAGTACTTC
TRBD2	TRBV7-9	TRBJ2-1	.	CASSLGTSGSDEQFF	TGTGCCAGCAGCTTAGGGACTAGCGGGAGTGATGAGCAGTTCTTC
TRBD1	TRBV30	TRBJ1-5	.	CAWSPTGGNQPQHF	TGTGCCTGGAGTCCCACAGGGGGCAATCAGCCCCAGCATTTT
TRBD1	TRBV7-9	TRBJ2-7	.	CASSLTGGGYEQYF	TGTGCCAGCAGCTTAACAGGGGGCGGATACGAGCAGTACTTC
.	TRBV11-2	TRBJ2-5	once	CASTRAFQETQYF	TGTGCCAGCACCAGGGCTTTCCAAGAGACCCAGTACTTC
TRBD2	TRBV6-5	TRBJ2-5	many	CASSYFGLAGAETQYF	TGTGCCAGCAGTTACTTCGGACTAGCGGGAGCGGAGACCCAGTACTTC
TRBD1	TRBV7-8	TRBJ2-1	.	CASSLGTGGGNEQFF	TGTGCCAGCAGCTTAGGGACAGGGGGCGGGAATGAGCAGTTCTTC
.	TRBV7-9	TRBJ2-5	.	CASSLMGVETQYF	TGTGCCAGCAGCTTGATGGGGGTGGAGACCCAGTACTTC
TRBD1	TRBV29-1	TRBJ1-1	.	CSVKTGGITEAFF	TGCAGCGTCAAGACAGGGGGTATAACTGAAGCTTTCTTT
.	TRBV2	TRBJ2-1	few	CASRYNEQFF	TGTGCCAGCAGGTACAATGAGCAGTTCTTC
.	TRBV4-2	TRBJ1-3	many	CASSQGDSGNTIYF	TGTGCCAGCAGCCAAGGAGATTCTGGAAACACCATATATTTT
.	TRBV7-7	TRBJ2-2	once	CASSFKPGGELFF	TGTGCCAGCAGCTTTAAGCCGGGCGGGGAGCTGTTTTTT
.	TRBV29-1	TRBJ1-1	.	CSVETVRGNTEAFF	TGCAGCGTTGAGACAGTGCGGGGGAACACTGAAGCTTTCTTT
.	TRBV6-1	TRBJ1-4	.	CASSEGPGVREKLFF	TGTGCCAGCAGTGAAGGGCCTGGGGTTAGGGAAAAACTGTTTTTT
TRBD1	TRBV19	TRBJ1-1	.	CASSIPGQGSGTEAFF	TGTGCCAGTAGTATCCCGGGACAGGGGAGTGGCACTGAAGCTTTCTTT
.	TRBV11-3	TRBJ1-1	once	CASSLAGKNTEAFF	TGTGCCAGCAGCTTAGCAGGCAAGAACACTGAAGCTTTCTTT
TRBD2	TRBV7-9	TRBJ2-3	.	CASSPRLAGYTDTQYF	TGTGCCAGCAGCCCTCGACTAGCGGGGTACACAGATACGCAGTATTTT
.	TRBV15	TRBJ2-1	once	CATSRRFGLEYNEQFF	TGTGCCACCAGCAGGCGGTTTGGGTTGGAGTACAATGAGCAGTTCTTC
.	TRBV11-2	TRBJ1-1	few	CASSYDWANTEAFF	TGTGCCAGCAGCTACGATTGGGCCAACACTGAAGCTTTCTTT
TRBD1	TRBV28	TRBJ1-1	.	CASREQGARLTEAFF	TGTGCCAGCAGGGAACAGGGGGCGCGTCTCACTGAAGCTTTCTTT
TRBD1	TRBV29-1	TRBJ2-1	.	CSAEGQYNEQFF	TGCAGCGCCGAGGGACAGTACAATGAGCAGTTCTTC
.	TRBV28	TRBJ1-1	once	CASSLWMNTEAFF	TGTGCCAGCAGTTTGTGGATGAACACTGAAGCTTTCTTT
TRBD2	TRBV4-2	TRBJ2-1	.	CASSQGLAGHNEQFF	TGTGCCAGCAGCCAAGGACTAGCGGGACACAATGAGCAGTTCTTC
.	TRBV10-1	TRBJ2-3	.	CASSDFLGDLTDTQYF	TGCGCCAGCAGTGATTTCCTGGGGGACCTCACAGATACGCAGTATTTT
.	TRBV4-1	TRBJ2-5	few	CASSRVGETQYF	TGCGCCAGCAGCCGGGTTGGAGAGACCCAGTACTTC
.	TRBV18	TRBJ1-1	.	CASSPRGGTGTEAFF	TGTGCCAGCTCACCACGGGGGGGGACGGGCACTGAAGCTTTCTTT
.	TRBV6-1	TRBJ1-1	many	CASSHRTNTEAFF	TGTGCCAGCAGCCACCGTACGAACACTGAAGCTTTCTTT
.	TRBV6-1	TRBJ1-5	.	CASSNNQPQHF	TGTGCCAGCAGTAACAATCAGCCCCAGCATTTT
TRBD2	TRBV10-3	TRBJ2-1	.	CAISDGTSGLYNEQFF	TGTGCCATCAGCGACGGGACTAGCGGATTATACAATGAGCAGTTCTTC
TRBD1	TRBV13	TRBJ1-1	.	CASSAPMTGSAEAFF	TGTGCCAGCAGCGCCCCGATGACAGGGTCCGCTGAAGCTTTCTTT
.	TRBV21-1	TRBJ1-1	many	CASSLSGTENTEAFF	TGTGCCAGCAGCCTGTCCGGGACAGAAAACACTGAAGCTTTCTTT
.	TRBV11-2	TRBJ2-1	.	CASSLVGWGLLSYNEQFF	TGTGCCAGCAGCTTAGTAGGCTGGGGACTCCTATCCTACAATGAGCAGTTCTTC
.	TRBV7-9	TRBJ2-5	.	CASSSGKQETQYF	TGTGCCAGCAGCTCGGGAAAACAAGAGACCCAGTACTTC
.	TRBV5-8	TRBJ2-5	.	CASSWRQVWETQYF	TGTGCCAGCAGCTGGAGACAGGTTTGGGAGACCCAGTACTTC
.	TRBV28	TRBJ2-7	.	CASSPHGAATKDYEQYF	TGTGCCAGCAGCCCACACGGGGCCGCTACCAAGGACTACGAGCAGTACTTC
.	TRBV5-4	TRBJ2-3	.	CASSLTGVTDTQYF	TGTGCCAGCAGCTTGACGGGAGTCACAGATACGCAGTATTTT
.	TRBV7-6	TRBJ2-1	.	CASSFTSSGPYNEQFF	TGTGCCAGCAGCTTTACTTCAAGCGGGCCTTACAATGAGCAGTTCTTC
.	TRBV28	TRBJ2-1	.	CASSLAVTTNRDPVHEQFF	TGTGCCAGCAGTTTAGCGGTGACTACAAACCGGGACCCCGTGCATGAGCAGTTCTTC
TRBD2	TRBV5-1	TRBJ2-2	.	CASTIGTSGSVELFF	TGCGCCAGCACCATCGGGACTAGCGGGAGTGTGGAGCTGTTTTTT
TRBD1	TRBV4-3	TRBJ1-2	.	CASSQEGTGAGGYTF	TGCGCCAGCAGCCAAGAAGGGACAGGGGCAGGCGGCTACACCTTC
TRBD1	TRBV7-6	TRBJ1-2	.	CASSLGQGDGYTF	TGTGCCAGCAGCCTTGGACAGGGCGATGGCTACACCTTC
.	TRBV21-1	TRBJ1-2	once	CASSKCLSRPRGYGYTF	TGTGCCAGCAGCAAATGTTTGTCGAGACCTAGAGGCTATGGCTACACCTTC
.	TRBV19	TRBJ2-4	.	CASSIVQGAKNIQYF	TGTGCCAGTAGTATAGTACAGGGAGCCAAAAACATTCAGTACTTC
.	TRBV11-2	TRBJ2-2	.	CASSDRWGSTGELFF	TGTGCCAGCAGCGACAGGTGGGGTAGCACCGGGGAGCTGTTTTTT